This TCR beta chain was documented in a study of shared clonotypes between healthy human individuals. Study-level findings and limits: Sequencing depth was expected to affect clonotype sharing among donors.

An even split of each subset's genomic DNA across several immunoSEQ plates was performed. Some clones are missing from TCRdb's copy, which holds only in-frame ones; the method was immunoSEQ multiplex PCR. The sample records under 750,000 clones, 55% to 75% being singletons. The sample holds a few counts of this clone. Its antigen is unknown. This TCR derives from a woman aged 25 to 39 in good health. Sequenced input: memory CD4+ T cells sorted from blood. Subset defined: CD45RA-negative fraction.

The CDR3 DNA follows: TGTGCCAGCAGCCGCCCCGGGGAAAGTGGAAACACCATATATTTT. It yields the protein CASSRPGESGNTIYF. This chain joins TRBV5-4 and TRBJ1-3; D remains unclear. V lost 4 bases and J 3 bases, leaving 14 bases between the germline ends. There are 15 residues in the CDR3. Germline loops: CDR1 SGHNT, CDR2 YYREEE (reference sequence).